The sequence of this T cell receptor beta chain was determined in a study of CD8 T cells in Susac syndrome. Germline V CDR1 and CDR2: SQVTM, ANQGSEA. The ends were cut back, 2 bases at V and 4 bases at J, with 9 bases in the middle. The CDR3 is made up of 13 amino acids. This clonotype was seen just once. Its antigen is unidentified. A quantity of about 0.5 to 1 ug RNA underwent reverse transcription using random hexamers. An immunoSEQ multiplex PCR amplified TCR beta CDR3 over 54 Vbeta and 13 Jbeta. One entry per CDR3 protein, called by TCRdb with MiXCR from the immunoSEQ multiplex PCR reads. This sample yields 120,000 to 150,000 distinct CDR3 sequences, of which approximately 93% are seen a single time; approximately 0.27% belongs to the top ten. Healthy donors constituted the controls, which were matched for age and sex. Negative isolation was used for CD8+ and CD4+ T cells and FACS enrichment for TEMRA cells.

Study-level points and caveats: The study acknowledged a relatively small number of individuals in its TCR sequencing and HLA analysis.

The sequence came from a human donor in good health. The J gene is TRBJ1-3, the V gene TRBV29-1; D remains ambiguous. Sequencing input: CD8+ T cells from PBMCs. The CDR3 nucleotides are TGCAGCGTTGAATCGACGGACGGAAACACCATATATTTT. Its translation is CSVESTDGNTIYF.